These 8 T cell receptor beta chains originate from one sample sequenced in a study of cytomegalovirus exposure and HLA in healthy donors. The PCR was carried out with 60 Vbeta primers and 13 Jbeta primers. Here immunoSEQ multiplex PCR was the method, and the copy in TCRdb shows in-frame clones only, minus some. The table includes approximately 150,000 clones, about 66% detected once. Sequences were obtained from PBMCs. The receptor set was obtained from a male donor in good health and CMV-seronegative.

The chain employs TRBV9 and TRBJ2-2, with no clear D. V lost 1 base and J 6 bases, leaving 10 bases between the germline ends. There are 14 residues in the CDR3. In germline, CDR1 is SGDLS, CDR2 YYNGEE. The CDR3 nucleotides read TGTGCCAGCAGCGTACAAAGCTCGGCCGGGGAGCTGTTTTTT. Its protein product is CASSVQSSAGELFF.

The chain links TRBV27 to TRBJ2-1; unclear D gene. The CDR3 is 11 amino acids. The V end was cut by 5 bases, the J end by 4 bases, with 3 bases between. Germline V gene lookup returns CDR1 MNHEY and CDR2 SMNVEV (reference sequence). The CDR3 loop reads CASSRYNEQFF. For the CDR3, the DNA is TGTGCCAGCAGTCGTTACAATGAGCAGTTCTTC.

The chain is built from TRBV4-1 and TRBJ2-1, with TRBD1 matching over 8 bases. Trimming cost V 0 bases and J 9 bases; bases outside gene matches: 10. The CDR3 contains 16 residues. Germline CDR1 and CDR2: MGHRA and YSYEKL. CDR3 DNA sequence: TGCGCCAGCAGCCAAGATACTGGACAGGGACGGGCTGAGCAGTTCTTC. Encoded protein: CASSQDTGQGRAEQFF.

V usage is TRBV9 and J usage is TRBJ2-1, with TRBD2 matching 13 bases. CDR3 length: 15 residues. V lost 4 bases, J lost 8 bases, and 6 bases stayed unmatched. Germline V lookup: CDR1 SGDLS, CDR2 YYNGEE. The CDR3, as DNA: TGTGCCAGCAGCTTCACTAGCGGGGGGGCCGATGAGCAGTTCTTC. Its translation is CASSFTSGGADEQFF. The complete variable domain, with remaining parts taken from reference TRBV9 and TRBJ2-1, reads DSGVTQTPKHLITATGQRVTLRCSPRSGDLSVYWYQQSLDQGLQFLIQYYNGEERAKGNILERFSAQQFPDLHSELNLSSLELGDSALYFCASSFTSGGADEQFFGPGTRLTVL.

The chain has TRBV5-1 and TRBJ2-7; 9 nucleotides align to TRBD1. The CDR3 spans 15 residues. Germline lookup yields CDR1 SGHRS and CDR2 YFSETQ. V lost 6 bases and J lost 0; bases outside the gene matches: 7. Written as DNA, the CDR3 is TGCGCCAGCAAAAGGACGGGACAGGGCTCCTACGAGCAGTACTTC. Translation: CASKRTGQGSYEQYF.

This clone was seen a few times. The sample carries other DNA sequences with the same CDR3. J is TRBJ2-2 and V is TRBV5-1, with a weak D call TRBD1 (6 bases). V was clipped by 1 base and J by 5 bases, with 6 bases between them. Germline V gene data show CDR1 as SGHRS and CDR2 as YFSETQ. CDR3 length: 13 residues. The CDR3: CASSLTGTGELFF. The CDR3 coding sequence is TGCGCCAGCAGCTTGACAGGGACCGGGGAGCTGTTTTTT.

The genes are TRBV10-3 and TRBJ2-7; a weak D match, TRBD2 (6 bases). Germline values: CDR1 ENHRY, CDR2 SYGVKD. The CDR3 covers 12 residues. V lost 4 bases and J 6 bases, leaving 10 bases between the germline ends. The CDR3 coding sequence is TGTGCCATCAGTGGGGAGGAGCGCGAGCAGTACTTC. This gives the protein CAISGEEREQYF.

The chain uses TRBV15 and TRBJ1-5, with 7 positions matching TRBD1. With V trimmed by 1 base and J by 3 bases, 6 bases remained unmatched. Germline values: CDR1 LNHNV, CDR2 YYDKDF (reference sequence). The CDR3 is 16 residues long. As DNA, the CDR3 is TGTGCCACCAGCAGAGGGCGAGGACAGGACAATCAGCCCCAGCATTTT. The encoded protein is CATSRGRGQDNQPQHF.